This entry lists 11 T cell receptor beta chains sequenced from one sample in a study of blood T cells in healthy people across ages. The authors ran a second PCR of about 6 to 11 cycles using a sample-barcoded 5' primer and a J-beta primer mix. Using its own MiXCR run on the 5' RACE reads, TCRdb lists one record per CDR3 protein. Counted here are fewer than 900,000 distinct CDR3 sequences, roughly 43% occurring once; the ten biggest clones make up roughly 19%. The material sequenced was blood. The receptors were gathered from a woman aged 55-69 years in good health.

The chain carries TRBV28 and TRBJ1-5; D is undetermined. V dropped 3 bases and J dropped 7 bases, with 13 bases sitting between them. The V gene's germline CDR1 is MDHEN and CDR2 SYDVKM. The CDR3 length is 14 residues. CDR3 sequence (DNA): TGTGCCAGCAGTTTTCTGGGGAGTCGCCAGCCCCAGCATTTT. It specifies CASSFLGSRQPQHF.

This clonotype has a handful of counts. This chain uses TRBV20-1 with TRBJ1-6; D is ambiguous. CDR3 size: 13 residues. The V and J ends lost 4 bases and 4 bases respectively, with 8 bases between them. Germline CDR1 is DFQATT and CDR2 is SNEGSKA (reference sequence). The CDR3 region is CSAKWGYNSPLHF. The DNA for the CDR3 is TGCAGTGCTAAATGGGGATATAATTCACCCCTCCACTTT.

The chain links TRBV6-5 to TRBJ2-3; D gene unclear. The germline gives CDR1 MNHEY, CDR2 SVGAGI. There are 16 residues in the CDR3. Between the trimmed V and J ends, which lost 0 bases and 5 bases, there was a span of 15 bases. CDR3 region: CASSYSRVAIGDTQYF. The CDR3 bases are TGTGCCAGCAGTTACTCTAGGGTTGCAATAGGAGATACGCAGTATTTT.

CDR3 nucleotides: TGTGCCAGCAGTAACCCAACGTGGGGGCAAGAGACCCAGTACTTC. It translates to CASSNPTWGQETQYF. The chain uses TRBV6-5 and TRBJ2-5; TRBD1 or TRBD2 may be the D gene (5 bases each). CDR1 and CDR2 (germline): MNHEY, SVGAGI. The CDR3 sequence is 15 residues long. Trimming shortened V by 5 bases and J by 2 bases, and 15 bases separated the two germline ends.

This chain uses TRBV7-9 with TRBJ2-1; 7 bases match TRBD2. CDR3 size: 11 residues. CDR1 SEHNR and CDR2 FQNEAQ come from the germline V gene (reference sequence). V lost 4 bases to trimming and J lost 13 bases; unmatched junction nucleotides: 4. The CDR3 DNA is TGTGCCAGCAGCTACGGACTAGATCAGTTCTTC. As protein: CASSYGLDQFF.

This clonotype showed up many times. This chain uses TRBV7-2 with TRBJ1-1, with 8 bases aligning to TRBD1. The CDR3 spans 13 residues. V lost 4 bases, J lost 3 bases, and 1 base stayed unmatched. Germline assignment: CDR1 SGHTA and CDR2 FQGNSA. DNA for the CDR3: TGTGCCAGCAGCTCACAGGGGGACACTGAAGCTTTCTTT. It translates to CASSSQGDTEAFF.

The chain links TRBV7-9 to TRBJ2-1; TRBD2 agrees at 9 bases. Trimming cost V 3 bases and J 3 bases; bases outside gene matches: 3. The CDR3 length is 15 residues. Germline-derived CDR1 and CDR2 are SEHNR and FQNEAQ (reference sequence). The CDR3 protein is CASSFGTSNYNEQFF. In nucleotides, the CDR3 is TGTGCCAGCAGCTTTGGGACTAGCAACTACAATGAGCAGTTCTTC.

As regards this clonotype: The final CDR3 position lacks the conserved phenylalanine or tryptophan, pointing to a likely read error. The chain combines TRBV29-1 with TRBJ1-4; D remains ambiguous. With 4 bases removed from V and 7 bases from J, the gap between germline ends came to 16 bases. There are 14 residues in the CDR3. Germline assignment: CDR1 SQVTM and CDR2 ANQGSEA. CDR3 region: CSVVTGRSIEKLFS. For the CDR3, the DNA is TGCAGCGTTGTAACTGGGAGGTCGATTGAAAAACTGTTTTCT.

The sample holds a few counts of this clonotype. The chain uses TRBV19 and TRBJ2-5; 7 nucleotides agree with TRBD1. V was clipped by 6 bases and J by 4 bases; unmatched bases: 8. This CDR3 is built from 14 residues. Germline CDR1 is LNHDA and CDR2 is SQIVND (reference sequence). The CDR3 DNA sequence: TGTGCCAGTAGGGCGAGGGGGCGCGGAGAGACCCAGTACTTC. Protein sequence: CASRARGRGETQYF. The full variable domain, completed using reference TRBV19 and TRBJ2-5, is DGGITQSPKYLFRKEGQNVTLSCEQNLNHDAMYWYRQDPGQGLRLIYYSQIVNDFQKGDIAEGYSVSREKKESFPLTVTSAQKNPTAFYLCASRARGRGETQYFGPGTRLLVL.

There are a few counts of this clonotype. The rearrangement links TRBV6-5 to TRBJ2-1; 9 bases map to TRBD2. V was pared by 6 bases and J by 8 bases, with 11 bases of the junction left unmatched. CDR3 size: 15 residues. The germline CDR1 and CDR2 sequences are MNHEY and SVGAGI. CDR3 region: CASSSGTSRSDEQFF. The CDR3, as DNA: TGTGCCAGCAGCTCCGGGACTAGCCGTTCCGATGAGCAGTTCTTC.

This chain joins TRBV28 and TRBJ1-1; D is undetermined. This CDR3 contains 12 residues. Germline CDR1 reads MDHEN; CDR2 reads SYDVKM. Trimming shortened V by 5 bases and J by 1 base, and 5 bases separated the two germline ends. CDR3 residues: CASSSPNTEAFF. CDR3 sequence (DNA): TGTGCCAGCAGTAGCCCGAACACTGAAGCTTTCTTT.